This T cell receptor (beta chain) was recorded in a study of cytotoxic CD8 clonotypes in ibrutinib-treated CLL. Study-wide results and caveats: Clonality was elevated at ibrutinib response and had returned toward baseline at progression. Clonality correlated strongly with circulating CD8+ T cells and exceeded age-matched healthy donors at baseline.

Notes on this clone: The target antigen is unknown.

Germline loops: CDR1 GTSNPN, CDR2 SVGIG (reference sequence). The length of the CDR3 is 14 residues. With 4 bases clipped from V and 4 bases from J, the junction kept 6 bases outside the gene matches. Profiling relied on immunoSEQ multiplex PCR, and the TCRdb table lists in-frame clones only, not all of them. There are roughly 250,000 clones in the sample; less than 75% occur only once, and 15% to 19% lies in the top ten. Specimen: PBMCs, collected after 24 months of ibrutinib treatment. The chain carries TRBV30 and TRBJ1-4; 7 positions agree with TRBD1. The clonotype comes from a human donor with chronic lymphocytic leukemia. CDR3 residues: CAWMPGQDNEKLFF. The CDR3 DNA sequence: TGTGCCTGGATGCCTGGACAGGATAATGAAAAACTGTTTTTT. Based on the CDR3 plus reference TRBV30 and TRBJ1-4, the full variable domain is SQTIHQWPATLVQPVGSPLSLECTVEGTSNPNLYWYRQAAGRGLQLLFYSVGIGQISSEVPQNLSASRPQDRQFILSSKKLLLSDSGFYLCAWMPGQDNEKLFFGSGTQLSVL.